Following are 25 T cell receptor beta chains from one sample sequenced in a study of post-analysis software for immune sequencing data. Study conclusions and caveats: The study found TRBV5-6, TRBV5-1 and TRBV20-1 among five or six TRBV segments more frequent in patients than controls.

Prepared TCR beta cDNA libraries contained unique molecular identifiers. TCRdb ran MiXCR on the PCR reads and lists one entry per CDR3 protein. The repertoire has around 200,000 distinct CDR3 sequences, approximately 28% of them found once; the top ten carry about 3.4%. For these TCRs, the target antigens are not known. The specimen was blood. Receptor source: a girl aged 2 to 17 with multiple sclerosis.

In this sample, this clonotype turned up many times. This chain connects TRBV7-2 to TRBJ2-7, with 7 bases aligning to TRBD1. Looked up from germline, CDR1 is SGHTA and CDR2 is FQGNSA. V was clipped by 2 bases and J by 3 bases; unmatched bases: 7. The CDR3 runs 15 residues. CDR3 sequence (DNA): TGTGCCAGCAGCTTAAGAGGACAGGCTGACTACGAGCAGTACTTC. Its protein is CASSLRGQADYEQYF. Supplemented by reference TRBV7-2 and TRBJ2-7, the full variable domain reads GAGVSQSPSNKVTEKGKDVELRCDPISGHTALYWYRQSLGQGLEFLIYFQGNSAPDKSGLPSDRFSAERTGGSVSTLTIQRTQQEDSAVYLCASSLRGQADYEQYFGPGTRLTVT.

The rearrangement links TRBV4-1 to TRBJ2-1, with D unresolved. CDR3 length equals 15 residues. Trimming cost V 1 base and J 5 bases, with 12 bases left between them. CDR1 is MGHRA and CDR2 is YSYEKL in the germline V gene. The CDR3 DNA is TGCGCCAGCAGCCAAGGGTACCCGGTGAACAATGAGCAGTTCTTC. This gives the protein CASSQGYPVNNEQFF.

This rearrangement joins TRBV10-2 to TRBJ2-1; D remains unclear. Germline V lookup: CDR1 WSHSY, CDR2 SAAADI. Trimming shortened V by 6 bases and J by 0 bases, and 6 bases separated the two germline ends. This CDR3 has 13 amino acids. As DNA, the CDR3 is TGCGCCAGCAGCCCCTGCTCCTACAATGAGCAGTTCTTC. Amino acids: CASSPCSYNEQFF.

V gene TRBV29-1 combines with J gene TRBJ2-5; no reliable D call. The germline gives CDR1 SQVTM, CDR2 ANQGSEA. The CDR3 runs 13 residues. V lost 4 bases and J lost 5, with 14 bases in between. The CDR3, as DNA: TGCAGCGTTGCCCAGGCAGGCCGGGAGACCCAGTACTTC. Its translation: CSVAQAGRETQYF.

The table lists this clonotype with many counts. This chain connects TRBV28 to TRBJ2-1; 11 nucleotides agree with TRBD2. Per germline, CDR1 MDHEN and CDR2 SYDVKM. The CDR3 spans 15 residues. Trimming at V came to 5 bases and at J to 8 bases, leaving 8 bases not matched to a gene. CDR3 amino acids: CASSPSGLAVHEQFF. The CDR3 DNA sequence: TGTGCCAGCAGTCCTTCGGGACTAGCGGTTCATGAGCAGTTCTTC.

This clonotype was detected many times. The V and J genes are TRBV20-1 and TRBJ1-2; D unclear. Germline V gives CDR1 DFQATT, CDR2 SNEGSKA (reference sequence). With 6 bases removed from V and 3 bases from J, the gap between germline ends came to 14 bases. This CDR3 is built from 13 residues. DNA of the CDR3: TGCAGTGCCACACAAACGCGGGACTATGGCTACACCTTC. Protein product: CSATQTRDYGYTF.

J is TRBJ2-2 and V is TRBV5-1; 9 bases align to TRBD1. The CDR3 is 15 amino acids. The V gene's germline CDR1 is SGHRS and CDR2 YFSETQ. The J segment lost 0 bases and the V segment lost 8 bases, leaving 5 bases of the junction unmatched. CDR3 sequence (DNA): TGCGCCAGTCGCACAGGGGGCACGAACACCGGGGAGCTGTTTTTT. Translated, it gives CASRTGGTNTGELFF.

The chain carries TRBV10-2 and TRBJ2-2; 8 bases are shared with TRBD2. The V segment lost 6 bases and the J segment 6 bases; nucleotides outside the gene matches: 3. The CDR3 is made up of 13 amino acids. The germline gives CDR1 WSHSY, CDR2 SAAADI. The chain's CDR3 is CASSTGGAGELFF. CDR3 DNA sequence: TGCGCCAGCAGCACGGGGGGGGCCGGGGAGCTGTTTTTT.

In its sample, this clonotype was seen a few times. The chain couples TRBV28 to TRBJ1-6, with D perhaps matching TRBD1 (5 bases). This CDR3 contains 12 residues. Germline V gives CDR1 MDHEN, CDR2 SYDVKM. The V end lost 6 bases, the J end lost 10 bases, and 10 bases lay between the germline ends. CDR3 sequence (DNA): TGTGCCAGCAGCCTTGGGGCCTCACCCCTCCACTTT. It codes for CASSLGASPLHF.

Note on this clonotype: Given a much more abundant clone one base away, this may be a read error. V gene TRBV20-1 combines with J gene TRBJ2-5; 8 bases line up with TRBD2. The J call is in doubt because the DNA end fits TRBJ2-7 better. Germline V gives CDR1 DFQATT, CDR2 SNEGSKA (reference sequence). The CDR3 runs 13 residues. CDR3 residues: CSATSGGFYEQYF. The CDR3 bases are TGCAGTGCCACGAGCGGGGGATTCTACGAGCAGTACTTC.

The chain couples TRBV15 to TRBJ2-3; 10 nucleotides line up with TRBD2. CDR1 is LNHNV, CDR2 YYDKDF, per germline (reference sequence). The length of the CDR3 is 15 residues. The ends lost 0 bases at V and 4 bases at J; junction bases unmatched: 1. As DNA, the CDR3 is TGTGCCACCAGCAGAGATCTAGCGGGAGCAGATACGCAGTATTTT. Its protein product is CATSRDLAGADTQYF.

This clonotype was observed a handful of times. The chain is built from TRBV10-3 and TRBJ1-1, with D maybe TRBD1 (5 bases). The CDR3 has 14 residues. The V end was cut by 4 bases, the J end by 4 bases, with 13 bases between. Germline CDR1 reads ENHRY; CDR2 reads SYGVKD. CDR3 sequence: CAISGQGGGTEAFF. The CDR3 coding sequence is TGTGCCATCAGTGGGCAGGGAGGTGGCACTGAAGCTTTCTTT.

In its sample, this clonotype was seen a few times. The rearrangement uses TRBV7-9 and TRBJ1-2; TRBD1 aligns across 12 bases. The ends lost 6 bases at V and 8 bases at J; junction bases unmatched: 10. Germline-derived CDR1 and CDR2 are SEHNR and FQNEAQ (reference sequence). CDR3 length: 15 amino acids. The CDR3 protein is CASSPSGQGASGYTF. In DNA form, the CDR3 reads TGTGCCAGCAGTCCGTCGGGACAGGGGGCGTCCGGCTACACCTTC.

This clonotype has more than one count but fewer than ten. The V call is TRBV12-3 or TRBV12-4, the J call TRBJ1-1; D is undetermined. V lost 6 bases to trimming and J lost 4 bases, with 12 bases between them. The CDR3 totals 13 residues. CDR3 nucleotides: TGTGCCAGCAGCACCCGTTGGAGCACTGAAGCTTTCTTT. It is translated as CASSTRWSTEAFF.

Note on this clonotype: This may arise from a read error, as a much more abundant clone is one base away. The chain joins TRBV4-1 to TRBJ1-2, with a weak D call TRBD1 (6 bases). The V end lost 3 bases, the J end lost 4 bases, and 15 bases lay between the germline ends. The germline gives CDR1 MGHRA, CDR2 YSYEKL. The CDR3 totals 15 residues. The CDR3 spells CASSQGAQGCYGYTF. For the CDR3, the DNA is TGCGCCAGCAGCCAGGGGGCACAGGGATGCTATGGCTACACCTTC.

This clonotype was seen many times. The chain joins TRBV7-3 to TRBJ1-1, with a weak D call TRBD1 (6 bases). Trimming cost V 2 bases and J 5 bases, with 15 bases left between them. The CDR3 consists of 15 residues. CDR1 and CDR2 (germline): SGHTA, FQGTGA. CDR3 protein: CASSLQSTGRTEAFF. For the CDR3, the DNA is TGTGCCAGCAGCTTACAATCCACAGGGCGGACTGAAGCTTTCTTT.

This clonotype was recorded many times. The genes are TRBV10-2 and TRBJ1-5; D gene ambiguous. The CDR3 runs to 13 residues. Germline-derived CDR1 and CDR2 are WSHSY and SAAADI. V lost 3 bases, J lost 6 bases, and 9 bases lay in between. This CDR3 is CASSDFGIQPQHF. CDR3 bases: TGCGCCAGCAGTGACTTCGGTATTCAGCCCCAGCATTTT.

J is TRBJ1-5 and V is TRBV20-1, with TRBD1 matching over 10 bases. Per germline, CDR1 DFQATT and CDR2 SNEGSKA (reference sequence). V lost 6 bases, J lost 4 bases, and 15 bases stayed unmatched. The CDR3 sequence is 17 residues long. The CDR3: CSALGGPGQGTNQPQHF. In DNA form, the CDR3 reads TGCAGTGCGTTGGGGGGACCGGGACAGGGGACTAATCAGCCCCAGCATTTT.

The chain recombines TRBV6-5 with TRBJ1-1; D is perhaps TRBD1 (5 bases). Between the trimmed V and J ends, which lost 7 bases and 1 base, there was a span of 16 bases. Per germline, CDR1 MNHEY and CDR2 SVGAGI. The CDR3 covers 15 residues. The CDR3 is CASTYAGPTNTEAFF. The CDR3 coding sequence is TGTGCCAGCACCTATGCGGGACCCACGAACACTGAAGCTTTCTTT.

The sample holds one count of this clonotype. A much bigger clone sits one base away, suggesting this may be a read error. This chain links TRBV27 with TRBJ2-1; 8 bases match TRBD1. The CDR3 runs 14 residues. Germline V CDR1 and CDR2: MNHEY, SMNVEV (reference sequence). CDR3 residues: CASSLGTGYNGQFF. DNA of the CDR3: TGTGCCAGCAGTTTAGGGACAGGCTATAATGGGCAGTTCTTC.

Note on this clonotype: A clone one base away is much larger, so this may be a read error. V usage is TRBV12-3 or TRBV12-4 and J usage is TRBJ2-4, with TRBD2 matching over 7 bases. Judging by the DNA end, TRBJ2-7 fits better; the J call may be wrong. This CDR3 comprises 13 residues. CDR3 in amino acids: CACGGVSWYEQYF. As DNA, the CDR3 is TGTGCCTGTGGGGGGGTAAGCTGGTACGAGCAGTACTTC.

This clonotype was counted ten times or more. The gene calls are TRBV6-5 and TRBJ2-7; 9 bases line up with TRBD2. The trim removed 2 bases at V and 0 bases at J, leaving 8 bases unmatched. Germline CDR1 and CDR2: MNHEY and SVGAGI. This CDR3 has 17 amino acids. The CDR3 DNA follows: TGTGCCAGCAGTTACACATTCCTAGCGGGGCGCTCCTACGAGCAGTACTTC. This translates into CASSYTFLAGRSYEQYF.

V and J are TRBV5-1 and TRBJ2-1; D gene uncertain. CDR1 is SGHRS and CDR2 is YFSETQ in the germline V gene. The V end lost 1 base, the J end lost 3 bases, and 8 bases lay between the germline ends. The CDR3 consists of 14 residues. The CDR3 bases are TGCGCCAGCAGCTTGCTTCGCCACTACAATGAGCAGTTCTTC. Residues: CASSLLRHYNEQFF.

The chain recombines TRBV11-3 with TRBJ2-1; 10 bases line up with TRBD2. Germline V CDR1 and CDR2: SGHNT, YENEEA. Trimming cost V 6 bases and J 5 bases; bases outside gene matches: 4. The CDR3 has 14 residues. The CDR3 DNA is TGTGCCAGCAGTCGGACTAGCGGAAACAATGAGCAGTTCTTC. Its protein product is CASSRTSGNNEQFF.

Worth noting for this clonotype: It may be a read error: a sequence one base away is much more abundant. V usage is TRBV7-2 and J usage is TRBJ2-7; D gene ambiguous. The CDR3 consists of 13 residues. Per germline, CDR1 SGHTA and CDR2 FQGNSA. The V end lost 5 bases, the J end lost 7 bases, and 15 bases lay between the germline ends. The CDR3 here is CASSLHSSREQYF. The CDR3 nucleotides read TGTGCCAGCAGCCTTCATAGCTCGCGAGAGCAGTACTTC.